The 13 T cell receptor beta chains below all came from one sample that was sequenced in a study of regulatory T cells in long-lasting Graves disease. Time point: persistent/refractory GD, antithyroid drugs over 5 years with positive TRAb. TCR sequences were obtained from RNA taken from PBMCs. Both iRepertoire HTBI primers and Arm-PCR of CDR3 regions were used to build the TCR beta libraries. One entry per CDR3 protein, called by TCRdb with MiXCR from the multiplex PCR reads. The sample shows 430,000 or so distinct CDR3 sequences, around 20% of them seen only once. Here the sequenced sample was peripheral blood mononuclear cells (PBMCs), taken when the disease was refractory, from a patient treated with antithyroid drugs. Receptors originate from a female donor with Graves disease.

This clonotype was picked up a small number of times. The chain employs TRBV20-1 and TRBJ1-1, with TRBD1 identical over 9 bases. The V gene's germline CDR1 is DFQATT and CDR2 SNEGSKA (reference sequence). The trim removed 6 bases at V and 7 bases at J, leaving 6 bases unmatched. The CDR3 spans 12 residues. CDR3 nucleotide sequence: TGCAGTGCCCTGGGACAGGGCCTTGAAGCTTTCTTT. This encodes CSALGQGLEAFF.

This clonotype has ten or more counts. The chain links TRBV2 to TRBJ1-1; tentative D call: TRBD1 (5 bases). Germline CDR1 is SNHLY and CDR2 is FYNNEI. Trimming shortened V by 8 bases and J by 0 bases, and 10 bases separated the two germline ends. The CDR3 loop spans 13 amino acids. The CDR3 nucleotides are TGTGCCAGCGGGGGTGTTTTGAACACTGAAGCTTTCTTT. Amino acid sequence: CASGGVLNTEAFF. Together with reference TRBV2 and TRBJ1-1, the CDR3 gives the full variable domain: EPEVTQTPSHQVTQMGQEVILRCVPISNHLYFYWYRQILGQKVEFLVSFYNNEISEKSEIFDDQFSVERPDGSNFTLKIRSTKLEDSAMYFCASGGVLNTEAFFGQGTRLTVV.

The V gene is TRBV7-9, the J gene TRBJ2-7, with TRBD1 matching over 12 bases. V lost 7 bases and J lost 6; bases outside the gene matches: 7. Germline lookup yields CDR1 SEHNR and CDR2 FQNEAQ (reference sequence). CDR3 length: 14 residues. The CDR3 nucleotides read TGTGCCAGCATCCCCGGGACAGGGGGCTCCGAGCAGTACTTC. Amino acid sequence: CASIPGTGGSEQYF.

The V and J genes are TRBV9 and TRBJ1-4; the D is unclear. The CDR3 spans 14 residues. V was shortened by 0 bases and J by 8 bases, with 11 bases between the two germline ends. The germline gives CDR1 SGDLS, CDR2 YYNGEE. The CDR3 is CASSVGRLGEKLFF. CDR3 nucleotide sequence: TGTGCCAGCAGCGTAGGGAGACTAGGGGAAAAACTGTTTTTT.

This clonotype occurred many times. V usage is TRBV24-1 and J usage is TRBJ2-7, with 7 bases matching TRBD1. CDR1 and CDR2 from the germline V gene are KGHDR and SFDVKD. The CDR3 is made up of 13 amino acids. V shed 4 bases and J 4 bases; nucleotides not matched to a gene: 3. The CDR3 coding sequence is TGTGCCACCAGTGACGGGACAGAATACGAGCAGTACTTC. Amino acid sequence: CATSDGTEYEQYF.

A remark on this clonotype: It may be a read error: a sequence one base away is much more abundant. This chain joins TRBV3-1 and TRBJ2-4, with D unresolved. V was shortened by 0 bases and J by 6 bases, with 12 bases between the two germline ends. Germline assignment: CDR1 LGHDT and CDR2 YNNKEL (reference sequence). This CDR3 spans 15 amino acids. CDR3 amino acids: CASSQETDGPNIQYF. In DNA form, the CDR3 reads TGTGCCAGCAGCCAAGAGACGGACGGGCCAAACATTCAGTACTTC.

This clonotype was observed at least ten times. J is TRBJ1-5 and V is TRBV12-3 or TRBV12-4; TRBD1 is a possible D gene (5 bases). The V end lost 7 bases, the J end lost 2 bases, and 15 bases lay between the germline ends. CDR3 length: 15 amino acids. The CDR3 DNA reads TGTGCCAGCACCCTTGGGGGGGGTGGCAATCAGCCCCAGCATTTT. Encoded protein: CASTLGGGGNQPQHF.

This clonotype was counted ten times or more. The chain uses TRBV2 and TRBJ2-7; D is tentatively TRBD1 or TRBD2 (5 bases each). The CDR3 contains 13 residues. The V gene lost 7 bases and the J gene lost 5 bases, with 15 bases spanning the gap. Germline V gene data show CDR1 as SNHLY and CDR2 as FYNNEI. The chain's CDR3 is CASTEPGTNEQYF. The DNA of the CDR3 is TGTGCCAGCACTGAGCCGGGGACCAACGAGCAGTACTTC.

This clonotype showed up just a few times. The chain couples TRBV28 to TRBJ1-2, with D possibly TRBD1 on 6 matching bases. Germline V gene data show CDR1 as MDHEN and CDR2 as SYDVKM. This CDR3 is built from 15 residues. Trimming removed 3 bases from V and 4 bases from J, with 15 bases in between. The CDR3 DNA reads TGTGCCAGCAGTTTGGGTTCAGGGGCAAGCTATGGCTACACCTTC. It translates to CASSLGSGASYGYTF.

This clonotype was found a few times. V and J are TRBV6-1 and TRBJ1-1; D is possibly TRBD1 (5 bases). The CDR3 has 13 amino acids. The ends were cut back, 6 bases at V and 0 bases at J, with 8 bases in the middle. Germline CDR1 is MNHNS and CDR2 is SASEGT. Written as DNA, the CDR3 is TGTGCCAGCAGGACACAGGTGAACACTGAAGCTTTCTTT. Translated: CASRTQVNTEAFF.

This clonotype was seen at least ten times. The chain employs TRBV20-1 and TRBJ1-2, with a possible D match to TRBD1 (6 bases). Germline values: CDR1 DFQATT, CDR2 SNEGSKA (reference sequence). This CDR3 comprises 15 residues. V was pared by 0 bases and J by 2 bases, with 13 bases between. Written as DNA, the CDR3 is TGCAGTGCTAGAGATGGGCAAGGACAGAACTATGGCTACACCTTC. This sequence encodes CSARDGQGQNYGYTF.

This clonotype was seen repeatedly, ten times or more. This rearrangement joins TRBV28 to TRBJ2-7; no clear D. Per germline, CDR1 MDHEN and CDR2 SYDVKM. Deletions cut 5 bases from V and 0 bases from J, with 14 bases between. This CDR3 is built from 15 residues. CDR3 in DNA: TGTGCCAGCAGTGCCCCTCTGAAGAGCTCCTACGAGCAGTACTTC. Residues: CASSAPLKSSYEQYF.

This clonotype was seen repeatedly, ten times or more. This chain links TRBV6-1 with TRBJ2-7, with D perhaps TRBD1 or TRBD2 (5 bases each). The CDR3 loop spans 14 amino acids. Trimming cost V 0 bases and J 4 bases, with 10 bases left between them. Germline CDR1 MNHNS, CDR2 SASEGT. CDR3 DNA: TGTGCCAGCAGTGAAGCGGGGACCACTTACGAGCAGTACTTC. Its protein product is CASSEAGTTYEQYF.